This T cell receptor (beta chain) was documented in a study of CD8+ T cells in alopecia areata. The V gene's germline CDR1 is SGHRS and CDR2 YFSETQ. The CDR3 runs 15 residues. With V trimmed by 0 bases and J by 0 bases, 2 bases remained unmatched. cDNA serving as the sequencing template came from extracted, reverse transcribed RNA. Profiling relied on immunoSEQ multiplex PCR, and the TCRdb table lists in-frame clones only, not all of them. The profile covers fewer than 200,000 clones, with around 71% appearing a single time and roughly 10% taken by the ten largest. In the case of this clone: Its specificity is not known.

Study results and caveats: Resident alphabeta T-cell populations of normal skin are likewise subject to sequencing in scalp samples. Clonality in lesional scalp, especially alopecia totalis/universalis, exceeded that of normal scalp.

The genes are TRBV5-1 and TRBJ1-1; 7 positions match TRBD1. The sample was CD8+ T cells sorted from blood, taken at week 0. The receptor was isolated from a human donor with alopecia areata. The CDR3 bases are TGCGCCAGCAGCTTGGAAGGGGGCCTGAACACTGAAGCTTTCTTT. The encoded protein is CASSLEGGLNTEAFF. The full variable domain, with the rest looked up from reference TRBV5-1 and TRBJ1-1, is KAGVTQTPRYLIKTRGQQVTLSCSPISGHRSVSWYQQTPGQGLQFLFEYFSETQRNKGNFPGRFSGRQFSNSRSEMNVSTLELGDSALYLCASSLEGGLNTEAFFGQGTRLTVV.